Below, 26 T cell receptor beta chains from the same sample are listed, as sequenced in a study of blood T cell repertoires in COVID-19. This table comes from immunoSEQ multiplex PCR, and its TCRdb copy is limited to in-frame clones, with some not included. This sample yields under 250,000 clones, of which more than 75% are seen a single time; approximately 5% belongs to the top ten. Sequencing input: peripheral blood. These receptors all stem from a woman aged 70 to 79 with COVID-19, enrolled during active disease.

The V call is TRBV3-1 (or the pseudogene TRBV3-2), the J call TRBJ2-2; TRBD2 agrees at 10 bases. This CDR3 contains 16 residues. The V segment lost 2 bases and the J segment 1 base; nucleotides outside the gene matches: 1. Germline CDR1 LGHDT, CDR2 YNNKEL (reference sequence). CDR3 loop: CASSQWTSGNTGELFF. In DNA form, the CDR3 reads TGTGCCAGCAGCCAATGGACTAGCGGGAACACCGGGGAGCTGTTTTTT.

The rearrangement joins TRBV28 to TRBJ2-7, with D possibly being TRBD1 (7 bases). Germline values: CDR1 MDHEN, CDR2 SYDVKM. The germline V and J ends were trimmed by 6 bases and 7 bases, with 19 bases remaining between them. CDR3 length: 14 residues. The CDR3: CASRPRQGGKEQYF. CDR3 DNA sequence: TGTGCCAGCAGACCGAGACAGGGAGGAAAAGAGCAGTACTTC. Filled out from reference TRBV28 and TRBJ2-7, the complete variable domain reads DVKVTQSSRYLVKRTGEKVFLECVQDMDHENMFWYRQDPGLGLRLIYFSYDVKMKEKGDIPEGYSVSREKKERFSLILESASTNQTSMYLCASRPRQGGKEQYFGPGTRLTVT.

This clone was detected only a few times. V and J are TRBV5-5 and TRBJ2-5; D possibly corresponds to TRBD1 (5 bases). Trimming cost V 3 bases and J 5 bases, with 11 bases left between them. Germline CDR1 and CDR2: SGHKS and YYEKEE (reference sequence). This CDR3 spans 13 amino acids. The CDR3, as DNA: TGTGCCAGCAGCTGGCAGGGCCGGGAGACCCAGTACTTC. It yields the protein CASSWQGRETQYF.

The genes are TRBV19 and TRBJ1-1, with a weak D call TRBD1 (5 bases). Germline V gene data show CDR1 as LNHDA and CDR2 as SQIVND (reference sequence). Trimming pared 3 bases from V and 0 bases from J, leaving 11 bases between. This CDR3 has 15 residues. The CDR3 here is CASSIGRGLNTEAFF. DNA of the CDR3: TGTGCCAGTAGTATCGGGCGGGGGTTGAACACTGAAGCTTTCTTT.

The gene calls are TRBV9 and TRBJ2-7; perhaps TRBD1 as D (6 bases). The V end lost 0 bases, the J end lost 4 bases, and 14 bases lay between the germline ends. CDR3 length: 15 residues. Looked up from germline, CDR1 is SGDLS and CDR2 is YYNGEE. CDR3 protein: CASSVATGTPYEQYF. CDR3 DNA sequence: TGTGCCAGCAGCGTAGCTACAGGGACACCATACGAGCAGTACTTC.

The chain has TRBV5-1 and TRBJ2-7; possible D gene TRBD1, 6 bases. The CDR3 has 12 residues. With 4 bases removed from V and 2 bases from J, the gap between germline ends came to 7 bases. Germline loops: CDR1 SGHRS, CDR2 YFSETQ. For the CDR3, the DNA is TGCGCCAGCAGCAAGGGGGCCTACGAGCAGTACTTC. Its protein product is CASSKGAYEQYF.

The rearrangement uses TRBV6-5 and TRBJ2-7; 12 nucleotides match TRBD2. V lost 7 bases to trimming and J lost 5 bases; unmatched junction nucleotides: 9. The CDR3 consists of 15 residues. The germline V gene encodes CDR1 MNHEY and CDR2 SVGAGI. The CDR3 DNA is TGTGCCAGCAATCGGGCTAGCGGGAGGGCCGACGAGCAGTACTTC. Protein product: CASNRASGRADEQYF.

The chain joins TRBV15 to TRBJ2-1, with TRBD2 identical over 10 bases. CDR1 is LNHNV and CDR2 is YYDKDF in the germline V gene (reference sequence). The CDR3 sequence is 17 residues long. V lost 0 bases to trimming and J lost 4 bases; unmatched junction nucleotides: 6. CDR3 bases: TGTGCCACCAGCAGAGATGCGGGGACTAGCGCTTACAATGAGCAGTTCTTC. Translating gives CATSRDAGTSAYNEQFF.

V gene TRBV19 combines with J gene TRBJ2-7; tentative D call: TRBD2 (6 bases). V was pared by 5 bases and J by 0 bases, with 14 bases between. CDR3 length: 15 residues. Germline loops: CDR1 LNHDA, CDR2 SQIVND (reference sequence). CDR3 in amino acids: CASSVGGTFSYEQYF. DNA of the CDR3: TGTGCCAGTAGTGTTGGTGGGACTTTCTCCTACGAGCAGTACTTC.

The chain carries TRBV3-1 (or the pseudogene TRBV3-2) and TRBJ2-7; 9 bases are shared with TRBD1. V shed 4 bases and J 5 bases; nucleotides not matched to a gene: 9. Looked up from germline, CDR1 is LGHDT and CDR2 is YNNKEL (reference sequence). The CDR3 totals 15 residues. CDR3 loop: CASSPSDRGRDEQYF. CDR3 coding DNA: TGTGCCAGCAGCCCATCGGACAGGGGTAGGGACGAGCAGTACTTC.

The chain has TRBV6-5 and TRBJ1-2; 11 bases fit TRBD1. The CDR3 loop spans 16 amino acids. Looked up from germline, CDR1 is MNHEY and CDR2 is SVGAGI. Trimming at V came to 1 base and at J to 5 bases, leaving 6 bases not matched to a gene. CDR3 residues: CASSYLAGTGGYGYTF. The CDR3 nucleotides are TGTGCCAGCAGTTACTTGGCCGGGACAGGGGGATATGGCTACACCTTC.

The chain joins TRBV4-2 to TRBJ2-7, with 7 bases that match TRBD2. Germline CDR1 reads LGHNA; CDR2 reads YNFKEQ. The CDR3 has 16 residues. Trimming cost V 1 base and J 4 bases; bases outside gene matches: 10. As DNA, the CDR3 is TGTGCCAGCAGCCAAGTTAGTGGACTAGTAACGTACGAGCAGTACTTC. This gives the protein CASSQVSGLVTYEQYF.

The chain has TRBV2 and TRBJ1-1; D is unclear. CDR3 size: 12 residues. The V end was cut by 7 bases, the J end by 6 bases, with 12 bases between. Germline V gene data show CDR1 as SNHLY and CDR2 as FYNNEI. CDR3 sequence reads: CASTGNSAEAFF. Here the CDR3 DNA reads TGTGCCAGCACTGGTAACTCCGCTGAAGCTTTCTTT.

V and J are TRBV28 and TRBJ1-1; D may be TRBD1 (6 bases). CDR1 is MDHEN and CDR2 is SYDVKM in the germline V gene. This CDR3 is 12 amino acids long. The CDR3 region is CASEGGPWEAFF. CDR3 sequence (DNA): TGTGCGTCGGAAGGGGGTCCATGGGAAGCTTTCTTT.

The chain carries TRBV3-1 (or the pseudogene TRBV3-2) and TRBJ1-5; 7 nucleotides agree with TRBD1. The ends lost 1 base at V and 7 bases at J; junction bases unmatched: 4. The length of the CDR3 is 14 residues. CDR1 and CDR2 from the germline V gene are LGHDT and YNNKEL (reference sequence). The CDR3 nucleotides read TGTGCCAGCAGCCAAGGGACAGGTGAGCAGCCCCAGCATTTT. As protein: CASSQGTGEQPQHF.

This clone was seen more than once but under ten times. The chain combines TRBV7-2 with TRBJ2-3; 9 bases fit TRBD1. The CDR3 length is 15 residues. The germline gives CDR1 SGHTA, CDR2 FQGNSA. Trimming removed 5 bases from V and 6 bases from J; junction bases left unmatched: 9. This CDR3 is CASSKTTGGSDTQYF. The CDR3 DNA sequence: TGTGCCAGCAGCAAAACTACAGGGGGCTCGGATACGCAGTATTTT.

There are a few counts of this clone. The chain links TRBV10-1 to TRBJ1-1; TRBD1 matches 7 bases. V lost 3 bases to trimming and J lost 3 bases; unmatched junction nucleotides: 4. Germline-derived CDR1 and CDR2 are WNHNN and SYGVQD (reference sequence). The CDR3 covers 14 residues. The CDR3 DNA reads TGCGCCAGCAGTGAACCGGGACAGCACACTGAAGCTTTCTTT. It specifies CASSEPGQHTEAFF.

CDR3 nucleotides: TGCGCCAGCAGCTCCACCCCGGGGGGCCAGACCGGGGAGCTGTTTTTT. It yields the protein CASSSTPGGQTGELFF. The chain uses TRBV5-1 and TRBJ2-2; TRBD2 might be the D (7 bases). The CDR3 sequence is 16 residues long. The V gene's germline CDR1 is SGHRS and CDR2 YFSETQ. Trimming shortened V by 3 bases and J by 5 bases, and 17 bases separated the two germline ends.

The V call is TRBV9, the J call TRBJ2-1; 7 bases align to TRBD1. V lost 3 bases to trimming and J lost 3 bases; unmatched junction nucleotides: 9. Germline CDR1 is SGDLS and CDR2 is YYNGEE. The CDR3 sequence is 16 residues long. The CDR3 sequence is CASSASDRKFYNEQFF. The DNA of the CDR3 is TGTGCCAGCAGCGCCTCGGACAGGAAATTCTACAATGAGCAGTTCTTC.

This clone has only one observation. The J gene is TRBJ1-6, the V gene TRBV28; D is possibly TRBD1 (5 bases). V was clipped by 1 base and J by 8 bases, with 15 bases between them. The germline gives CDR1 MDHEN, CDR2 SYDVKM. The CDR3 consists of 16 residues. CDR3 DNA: TGTGCCAGCAGTTTATCCCAGGGATCCTTTGATTCACCCCTCCACTTT. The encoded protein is CASSLSQGSFDSPLHF.

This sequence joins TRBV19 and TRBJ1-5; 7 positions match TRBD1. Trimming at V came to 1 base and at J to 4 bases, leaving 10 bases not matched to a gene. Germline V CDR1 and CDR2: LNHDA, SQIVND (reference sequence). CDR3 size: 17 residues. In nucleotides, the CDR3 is TGTGCCAGTAGTATAGGTCGCCGGACAGGCCGGAATCAGCCCCAGCATTTT. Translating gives CASSIGRRTGRNQPQHF.

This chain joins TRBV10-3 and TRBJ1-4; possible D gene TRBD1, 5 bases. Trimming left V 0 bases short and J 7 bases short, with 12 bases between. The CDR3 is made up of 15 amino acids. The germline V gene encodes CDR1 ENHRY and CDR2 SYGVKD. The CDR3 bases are TGTGCCATCAGTGAGTCGGGGGGGAAGAGTGAAAAACTGTTTTTT. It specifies CAISESGGKSEKLFF.

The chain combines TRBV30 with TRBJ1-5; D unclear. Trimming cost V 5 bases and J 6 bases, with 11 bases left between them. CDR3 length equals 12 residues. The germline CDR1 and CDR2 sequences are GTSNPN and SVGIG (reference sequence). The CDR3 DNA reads TGTGCCTGGTCAGGTGTTGGTCAGCCCCAGCATTTT. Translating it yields CAWSGVGQPQHF.

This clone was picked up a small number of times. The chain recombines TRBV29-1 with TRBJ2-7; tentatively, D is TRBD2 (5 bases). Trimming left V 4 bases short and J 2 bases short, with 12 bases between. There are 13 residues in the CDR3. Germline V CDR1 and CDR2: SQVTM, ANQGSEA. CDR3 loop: CSVATAATYEQYF. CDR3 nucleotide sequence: TGCAGCGTTGCTACAGCGGCAACCTACGAGCAGTACTTC.

CDR3 coding DNA: TGTGCCAGCAGTTACTCGGGCGGGAGGTCCACCTACGAGCAGTACTTC. The encoded protein is CASSYSGGRSTYEQYF. This rearrangement joins TRBV6-5 to TRBJ2-7; 8 nucleotides line up with TRBD2. The CDR3 has 16 amino acids. The V gene end was trimmed by 0 bases and the J gene end by 2 bases; junction bases not matched to a gene: 6. CDR1 MNHEY and CDR2 SVGAGI come from the germline V gene.

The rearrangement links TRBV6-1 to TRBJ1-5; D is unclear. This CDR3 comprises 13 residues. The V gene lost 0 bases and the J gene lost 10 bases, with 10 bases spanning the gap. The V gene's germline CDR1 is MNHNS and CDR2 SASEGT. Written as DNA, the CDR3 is TGTGCCAGCAGTGAAGCTAGTGTCGTTCCCCAGCATTTT. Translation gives CASSEASVVPQHF.